The 25 T cell receptor beta chains below come from one sample, sequenced in a study of cytomegalovirus exposure and HLA in healthy donors. The PCR made use of 60 Vbeta and 13 Jbeta primers. This table comes from immunoSEQ multiplex PCR, and its TCRdb copy is limited to in-frame clones, with some not included. The table has under 150,000 clones, roughly three quarters seen once. The sequenced sample was PBMCs. Receptors originate from a man aged 25-45 years in good health and CMV-seropositive.

This chain links TRBV5-1 with TRBJ1-2; perhaps TRBD1 as D (5 bases). Trimming took 1 base from V and 4 from J, leaving 11 bases between them. This CDR3 region has 14 residues. CDR1 and CDR2 from the germline V gene are SGHRS and YFSETQ. For the CDR3, the DNA is TGCGCCAGCAGCTTGTCCAGCGGGGCCTATGGCTACACCTTC. Translated: CASSLSSGAYGYTF.

In its sample, this clone was seen a few times. The gene calls are TRBV5-5 and TRBJ2-3, with 11 positions matching TRBD2. Losses at the gene ends were 3 bases for V and 6 bases for J; bases not matched to a gene: 12. Germline V CDR1 and CDR2: SGHKS, YYEKEE (reference sequence). The CDR3 extends over 17 amino acids. The CDR3 DNA sequence: TGTGCCAGCAGCTCCTTGACGAGTAGCGGGAGGGGGGATACGCAGTATTTT. Protein sequence: CASSSLTSSGRGDTQYF.

In regard to this clone: Relative to the germline gene, one junction end is altered; a read error may explain this. This chain joins TRBV7-2 and TRBJ2-6, with 9 bases that match TRBD1. This CDR3 contains 19 residues. Germline V gene sequence: CDR1 SGHTA, CDR2 FQGNSA. The CDR3 loop is CASSLGQGFRGSGANGLTF. DNA of the CDR3: TGTGCCAGCAGCCTCGGACAGGGGTTTCGAGGGTCTGGGGCCAACGGCCTGACTTTC.

The rearrangement joins TRBV27 to TRBJ2-7; 12 nucleotides line up with TRBD2. Unmatched junction bases numbered 4, after V lost 1 base and J lost 3 bases. From germline, CDR1 is MNHEY and CDR2 SMNVEV (reference sequence). The CDR3 runs 16 residues. The CDR3 coding sequence is TGTGCCAGCAGTTTATTAACTAGCGGGGGGAGCTACGAGCAGTACTTC. It yields the protein CASSLLTSGGSYEQYF.

This sequence joins TRBV6-5 and TRBJ2-1; D is undetermined. CDR1 and CDR2 from the germline V gene are MNHEY and SVGAGI. V shed 2 bases and J shed 0 bases, with 8 bases lying between them. This CDR3 has 15 residues. The CDR3 nucleotides are TGTGCCAGCAGTTACGACATGAGCTCCTACAATGAGCAGTTCTTC. Protein product: CASSYDMSSYNEQFF.

CDR3 sequence reads: CASSLKDRGLGEQFF. Written as DNA, the CDR3 is TGTGCCAGCAGCTTAAAAGACAGGGGGCTAGGTGAGCAGTTCTTC. The chain combines TRBV7-3 with TRBJ2-1, with 10 nucleotides matching TRBD1. The germline V gene encodes CDR1 SGHTA and CDR2 FQGTGA. The trim removed 1 base at V and 9 bases at J, leaving 6 bases unmatched. The CDR3 length is 15 residues. Filled out from reference TRBV7-3 and TRBJ2-1, the complete variable domain reads GAGVSQTPSNKVTEKGKYVELRCDPISGHTALYWYRQSLGQGPEFLIYFQGTGAADDSGLPNDRFFAVRPEGSVSTLKIQRTERGDSAVYLCASSLKDRGLGEQFFGPGTRLTVL.

The chain couples TRBV7-9 to TRBJ2-7, with 11 bases matching TRBD1. This CDR3 is built from 15 residues. Germline V gives CDR1 SEHNR, CDR2 FQNEAQ (reference sequence). The junction had 7 bases not matched to a gene; V was cut back by 5 bases and J by 4 bases. The CDR3 nucleotides read TGTGCCAGCAGCCCCGGACAGGGGGCGCGGTACGAGCAGTACTTC. Residues: CASSPGQGARYEQYF. The variable domain in full, completed from reference TRBV7-9 and TRBJ2-7, reads DTGVSQNPRHKITKRGQNVTFRCDPISEHNRLYWYRQTLGQGPEFLTYFQNEAQLEKSRLLSDRFSAERPKGSFSTLEIQRTEQGDSAMYLCASSPGQGARYEQYFGPGTRLTVT.

Points on this clone: The junction shows a germline mismatch at one end, possibly a read error. The chain joins TRBV4-2 to TRBJ2-6; D possibly corresponds to TRBD1 (5 bases). CDR1 is LGHNA and CDR2 is YNFKEQ in the germline V gene. There are 16 residues in the CDR3. The CDR3 loop reads CASSQGGNSGANGLTF. Here the CDR3 DNA reads TGTGCCAGCAGCCAAGGGGGTAACTCTGGGGCCAACGGCCTGACTTTC.

The V and J genes are TRBV28 and TRBJ2-2; D is ambiguous. The germline CDR1 and CDR2 sequences are MDHEN and SYDVKM. The CDR3 totals 13 residues. V lost 10 bases, J lost 1 base, and 10 bases lay in between. The CDR3 reads CAIENRNTGELFF. CDR3 sequence (DNA): TGTGCCATCGAGAACAGGAACACCGGGGAGCTGTTTTTT.

This clone was picked up a small number of times. The chain couples TRBV19 to TRBJ1-6, with D tentatively TRBD1 (5 bases). V dropped 8 bases and J dropped 7 bases, with 15 bases sitting between them. Germline-derived CDR1 and CDR2 are LNHDA and SQIVND (reference sequence). The CDR3 consists of 14 residues. CDR3 DNA sequence: TGTGCCAGTGGGGGGGGATTGAGAAATTCACCCCTCCACTTT. Protein sequence: CASGGGLRNSPLHF.

This clone was observed a single time. The V call is TRBV5-1, the J call TRBJ2-3; D not certain. Germline CDR1 and CDR2: SGHRS and YFSETQ. The V end was cut by 0 bases, the J end by 6 bases, with 11 bases between. The CDR3 is 14 amino acids. The CDR3 reads CASSLAKSTDTQYF. CDR3 in DNA: TGCGCCAGCAGCTTGGCTAAGTCAACTGATACGCAGTATTTT.

The chain links TRBV9 to TRBJ2-6; D perhaps matches TRBD2 (7 bases). V lost 0 bases to trimming and J lost 2 bases, with 15 bases between them. Per germline, CDR1 SGDLS and CDR2 YYNGEE. The CDR3 is made up of 18 amino acids. The CDR3 spells CASSVGLGGQAGANVLTF. CDR3 DNA sequence: TGTGCCAGCAGCGTAGGTTTGGGGGGGCAGGCTGGGGCCAACGTCCTGACTTTC.

The J gene is TRBJ1-1, the V gene TRBV14; D is unclear. The CDR3 runs to 13 residues. Germline V gene sequence: CDR1 SGHDN, CDR2 FVKESK. Trimming removed 4 bases from V and 3 bases from J, with 9 bases in between. This CDR3 is CASSRGRYTEAFF. For the CDR3, the DNA is TGTGCCAGCAGCCGAGGGCGATACACTGAAGCTTTCTTT.

The chain recombines TRBV7-9 with TRBJ2-7; D uncertain. V was clipped by 1 base and J by 1 base, with 17 bases between them. This CDR3 has 17 amino acids. Germline V gives CDR1 SEHNR, CDR2 FQNEAQ (reference sequence). In DNA, the CDR3 is TGTGCCAGCAGCTTAGTAGGCGGCGGCGCCCTATCCTACGAGCAGTACTTC. Encoded protein: CASSLVGGGALSYEQYF.

This rearrangement joins TRBV15 to TRBJ1-4; the D is unclear. V lost 0 bases and J 10 bases, leaving 6 bases between the germline ends. The germline CDR1 and CDR2 sequences are LNHNV and YYDKDF (reference sequence). There are 12 residues in the CDR3. The CDR3 nucleotides read TGTGCCACCAGCAGAGATCATCCAAAACTGTTTTTT. Translation: CATSRDHPKLFF.

This clone was seen only once. Different DNA sequences within this sample yield the same CDR3. The rearrangement joins TRBV7-3 to TRBJ2-6; D remains unclear. Trimming removed 0 bases at V and 0 bases at J, with 6 bases between. Germline CDR1 and CDR2: SGHTA and FQGTGA. The CDR3 has 16 amino acids. The CDR3 here is CASSLTGGSGANVLTF. For the CDR3, the DNA is TGTGCCAGCAGCTTAACAGGCGGCTCTGGGGCCAACGTCCTGACTTTC.

This clone turned up a few times. This chain joins TRBV7-9 and TRBJ2-1, with a possible D match to TRBD1 (6 bases). The V and J ends lost 3 bases and 9 bases respectively, with 9 bases between them. CDR3 length: 12 amino acids. CDR1 and CDR2 (germline): SEHNR, FQNEAQ (reference sequence). This CDR3 is CASSLGAGEQFF. The CDR3 DNA reads as TGTGCCAGCAGCTTGGGGGCGGGTGAGCAGTTCTTC.

V is TRBV18 and J is TRBJ2-7; a weak D match, TRBD1 (6 bases). The CDR3 is 14 amino acids. V lost 6 bases and J lost 7, with 19 bases in between. From germline, CDR1 is KGHSH and CDR2 LQKENI. This CDR3 reads CASSVTGTSSEQYF. In DNA form, the CDR3 reads TGTGCCAGCTCGGTGACAGGTACCTCCTCAGAGCAGTACTTC.

The chain recombines TRBV5-6 with TRBJ2-5; TRBD1 matches at 8 bases. J lost 5 bases, V lost 5 bases, and 8 bases had no gene match. This CDR3 is 14 amino acids long. Germline V gene sequence: CDR1 SGHDT, CDR2 YYEEEE. CDR3 DNA: TGTGCCAGCAGGCAGACAGGGGCTTACGAGACCCAGTACTTC. Amino acid sequence: CASRQTGAYETQYF.

V is TRBV18 and J is TRBJ2-7; 10 nucleotides align to TRBD2. This CDR3 region has 17 residues. Per germline, CDR1 KGHSH and CDR2 LQKENI. J lost 4 bases, V lost 3 bases, and 12 bases had no gene match. CDR3 protein: CASSPRLAGVSTYEQYF. Here the CDR3 DNA reads TGTGCCAGCTCACCGAGACTAGCGGGCGTTTCGACGTACGAGCAGTACTTC.

Here the CDR3 DNA reads TGTGCCAGCAGCTCGGGCGGACAGCAACAAAACTATGGCTACACCTTC. Translation: CASSSGGQQQNYGYTF. The genes are TRBV7-2 and TRBJ1-2; TRBD1 might be the D (6 bases). Germline CDR1 reads SGHTA; CDR2 reads FQGNSA. This CDR3 region has 16 residues. V gave up 4 bases and J gave up 2 bases, with 17 bases separating them.

The rearrangement links TRBV7-2 to TRBJ2-5; possible D gene TRBD1, 5 bases. Deletions cut 2 bases from V and 1 base from J, with 8 bases between. Germline V gives CDR1 SGHTA, CDR2 FQGNSA. The CDR3 has 14 residues. The CDR3 bases are TGTGCCAGCAGCTTATTGGGGCCCCAAGAGACCCAGTACTTC. Its translation is CASSLLGPQETQYF. Complete variable domain (other parts from reference TRBV7-2 and TRBJ2-5): GAGVSQSPSNKVTEKGKDVELRCDPISGHTALYWYRQSLGQGLEFLIYFQGNSAPDKSGLPSDRFSAERTGGSVSTLTIQRTQQEDSAVYLCASSLLGPQETQYFGPGTRLLVL.

CDR3: CASSRDTFRGSNQPQHF. CDR3 in DNA: TGTGCCAGTAGTAGGGACACCTTCCGAGGAAGCAATCAGCCCCAGCATTTT. This chain joins TRBV19 and TRBJ1-5; TRBD1 is a possible D gene (6 bases). This CDR3 region has 17 residues. V was pared by 4 bases and J by 1 base, with 17 bases between. Germline V gene sequence: CDR1 LNHDA, CDR2 SQIVND (reference sequence).

The chain's CDR3 is CASSLARDRALYEQYF. The CDR3 DNA sequence: TGTGCCAGCAGCTTAGCGCGGGACAGGGCTCTCTACGAGCAGTACTTC. V gene TRBV7-2 combines with J gene TRBJ2-7, with TRBD1 identical over 9 bases. V was clipped by 0 bases and J by 3 bases; unmatched bases: 6. The CDR3 is made up of 16 amino acids. Per the germline V gene, CDR1 is SGHTA and CDR2 is FQGNSA.

The rearrangement joins TRBV18 to TRBJ2-7; the D gene is possibly TRBD2 (5 bases). Germline values: CDR1 KGHSH, CDR2 LQKENI. The CDR3 sequence is 15 residues long. Trimming pared 0 bases from V and 1 base from J, leaving 10 bases between. The CDR3 bases are TGTGCCAGCTCACCACCAACCCCGGGGTCCTACGAGCAGTACTTC. Protein: CASSPPTPGSYEQYF.